The entry that follows covers one T cell receptor beta chain sequence. The sample originates from a study of T cell responses to AZD1222 COVID-19 vaccine. Measured with immunoSEQ multiplex PCR; TCRdb has only the in-frame clones, and not every one. The data show 190,000 or so clones, around 90% seen once. This CDR3 has 15 residues. Germline values: CDR1 SGDLS, CDR2 YYNGEE. V was clipped by 6 bases and J by 5 bases; unmatched bases: 11. The chain couples TRBV9 to TRBJ2-5; 9 nucleotides match TRBD1. Here the sequenced sample was peripheral blood, taken 28 days after the second AZD1222 dose. This TCR derives from an adult who received the AZD1222 COVID-19 vaccine. The CDR3 bases are TGTGCCAGCACTCCCTCGGGACAGGGAGGCGAGACCCAGTACTTC. Its protein product is CASTPSGQGGETQYF.